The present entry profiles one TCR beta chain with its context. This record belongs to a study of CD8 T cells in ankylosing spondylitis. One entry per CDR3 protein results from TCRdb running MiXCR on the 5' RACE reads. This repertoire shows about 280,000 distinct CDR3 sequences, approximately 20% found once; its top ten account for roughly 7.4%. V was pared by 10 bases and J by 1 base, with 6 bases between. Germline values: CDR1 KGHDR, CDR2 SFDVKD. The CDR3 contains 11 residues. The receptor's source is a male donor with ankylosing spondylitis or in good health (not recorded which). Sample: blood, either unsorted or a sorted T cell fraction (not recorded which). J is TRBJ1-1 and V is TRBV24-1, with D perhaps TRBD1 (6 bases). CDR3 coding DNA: TGTGCCACACAGGGGAACACTGAAGCTTTCTTT. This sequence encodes CATQGNTEAFF.